Detailed here is one T cell receptor beta chain. From the RT-PCR reads, TCRdb called clonotypes with MiXCR, one entry per CDR3 protein. The sample shows 550,000 to 600,000 distinct CDR3 sequences, over 9.5% of them seen only once. This specimen comes from a study of response to subunit inactivated influenza vaccine. Trimming stripped 0 bases from V and 4 bases from J, with 9 bases between. This CDR3 spans 13 amino acids. Germline CDR1 is DFQATT and CDR2 is SNEGSKA (reference sequence). The sample in question was PBMCs from blood, obtained on the day of vaccination. This rearrangement joins TRBV20-1 to TRBJ2-5; unclear D gene. The source of this sequence is a middle-aged man who received an inactivated influenza vaccine. The CDR3, as DNA: TGCAGTGCTAGAGAGCAGGCCCCAGAGACCCAGTACTTC. Translating gives CSAREQAPETQYF.